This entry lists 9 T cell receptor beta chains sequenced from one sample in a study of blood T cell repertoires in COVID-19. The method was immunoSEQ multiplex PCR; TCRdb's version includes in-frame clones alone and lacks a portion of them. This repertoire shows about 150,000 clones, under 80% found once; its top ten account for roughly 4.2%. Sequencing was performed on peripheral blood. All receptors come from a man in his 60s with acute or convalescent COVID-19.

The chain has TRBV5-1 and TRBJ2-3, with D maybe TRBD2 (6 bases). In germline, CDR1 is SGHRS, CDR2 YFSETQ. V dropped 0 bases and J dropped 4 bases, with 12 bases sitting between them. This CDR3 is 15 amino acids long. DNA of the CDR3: TGCGCCAGCAGCTTGGGCGGGAAAAGCGCAGATACGCAGTATTTT. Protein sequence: CASSLGGKSADTQYF.

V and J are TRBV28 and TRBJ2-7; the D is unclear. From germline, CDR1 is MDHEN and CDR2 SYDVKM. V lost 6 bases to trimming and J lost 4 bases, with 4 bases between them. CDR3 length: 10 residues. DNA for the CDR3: TGTGCCAGCAGCCAGTACGAGCAGTACTTC. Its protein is CASSQYEQYF.

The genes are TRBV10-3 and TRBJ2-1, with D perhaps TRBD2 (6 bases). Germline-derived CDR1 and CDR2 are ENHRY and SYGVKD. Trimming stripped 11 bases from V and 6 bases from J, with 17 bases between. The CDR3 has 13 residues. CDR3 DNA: TGTGCCGCCCGCGGAGGGACTTCCAATGAGCAGTTCTTC. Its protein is CAARGGTSNEQFF.

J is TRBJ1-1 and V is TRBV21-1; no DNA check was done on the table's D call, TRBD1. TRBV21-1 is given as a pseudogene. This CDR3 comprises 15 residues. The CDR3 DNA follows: TGTGCCAGCAGCCACAGGGGCATAGGGGGCACTGAAGCTTTCTTT. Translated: CASSHRGIGGTEAFF.

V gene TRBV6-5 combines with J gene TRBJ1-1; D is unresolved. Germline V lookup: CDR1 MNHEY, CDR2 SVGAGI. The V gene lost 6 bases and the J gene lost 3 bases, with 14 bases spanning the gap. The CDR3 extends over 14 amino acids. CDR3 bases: TGTGCCAGCAGGAAGAGGGCGGGAGACACTGAAGCTTTCTTT. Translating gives CASRKRAGDTEAFF.

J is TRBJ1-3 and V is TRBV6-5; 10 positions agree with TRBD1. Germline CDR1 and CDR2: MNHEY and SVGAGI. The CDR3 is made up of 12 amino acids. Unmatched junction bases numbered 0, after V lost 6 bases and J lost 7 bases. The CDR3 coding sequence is TGTGCCAGCAGGACAGGGGGCAACACCATATATTTT. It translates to CASRTGGNTIYF.

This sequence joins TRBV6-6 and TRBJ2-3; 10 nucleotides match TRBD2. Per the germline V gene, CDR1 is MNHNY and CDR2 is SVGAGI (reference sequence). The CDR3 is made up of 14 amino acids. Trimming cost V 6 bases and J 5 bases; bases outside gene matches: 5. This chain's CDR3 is CASRSSGSGDTQYF. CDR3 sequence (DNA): TGTGCCAGCAGGTCTAGCGGGAGCGGAGATACGCAGTATTTT.

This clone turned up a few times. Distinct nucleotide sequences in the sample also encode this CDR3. CDR3 protein: CASSFGQGPYNEQFF. The CDR3 coding sequence is TGTGCCAGTAGTTTCGGACAGGGGCCCTACAATGAGCAGTTCTTC. V and J are TRBV19 and TRBJ2-1; 9 bases map to TRBD1. This CDR3 is 15 amino acids long. CDR1 and CDR2 (germline): LNHDA, SQIVND (reference sequence). V lost 5 bases, J lost 2 bases, and 4 bases stayed unmatched.

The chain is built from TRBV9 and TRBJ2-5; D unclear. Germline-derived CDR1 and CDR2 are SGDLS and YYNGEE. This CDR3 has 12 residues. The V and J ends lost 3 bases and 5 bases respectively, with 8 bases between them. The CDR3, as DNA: TGTGCCAGCAGCGGCGACGGGGAGACCCAGTACTTC. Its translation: CASSGDGETQYF.